This T cell receptor beta chain was retrieved from a study of siplizumab effects on memory and regulatory T cells. The protocol was immunoSEQ multiplex PCR, while the TCRdb copy is restricted to in-frame clones and leaves out a portion. The sample lists 55,000 to 65,000 clones; 95% to 98% were seen once. Findings and limits, study-wide: Siplizumab significantly lowered the alloreactive sequences that could be traced to unstimulated CD4+ memory cells.

About this clone itself: Antigen: not known.

The germline gives CDR1 MGHDK, CDR2 SYGVNS. V gave up 6 bases and J gave up 7 bases; unmatched junction bases: 3. The CDR3 covers 13 residues. The TCR comes from a human donor in good health. The sample taken for sequencing was naive CD8+ T cells sorted from blood. The chain employs TRBV25-1 and TRBJ2-1, with TRBD1 identical over 10 bases. The CDR3 DNA sequence: TGTGCCAGCAGGGACAGGGGGGGAAATGAGCAGTTCTTC. Amino acid sequence: CASRDRGGNEQFF.